Below, 29 T cell receptor beta chains from the same sample are listed, as sequenced in a study of blood T cell repertoires in COVID-19. Data came from immunoSEQ multiplex PCR; TCRdb stores just in-frame clones and leaves some out. Altogether about 230,000 clones are present, 83% being singletons, with the ten largest covering under 3%. Sequencing was done on a sample of peripheral blood. The receptors stem from a woman aged 70-85 years with active or convalescent COVID-19.

This chain connects TRBV6-6 to TRBJ1-1, with 7 bases that match TRBD1. The germline CDR1 and CDR2 sequences are MNHNY and SVGAGI (reference sequence). Trimming removed 8 bases from V and 4 bases from J; junction bases left unmatched: 4. The CDR3 totals 12 residues. The CDR3 DNA follows: TGTGCCAGCTACCGGGACAGCACTGAAGCTTTCTTT. Translating it yields CASYRDSTEAFF.

This clone was recorded a few times. The chain employs TRBV5-6 and TRBJ2-7; 7 nucleotides align to TRBD1. J was trimmed by 7 bases and V by 1 base; bases with no gene match: 8. CDR3 size: 14 residues. CDR1 and CDR2 (germline): SGHDT, YYEEEE. The CDR3 bases are TGTGCCAGCAGCTTGAGGGGGCATTTCGGGGAGCAGTACTTC. Amino acid sequence: CASSLRGHFGEQYF.

The gene calls are TRBV29-1 and TRBJ1-2; possibly TRBD1 for D (6 bases). The CDR3 length is 13 residues. The V and J ends lost 8 bases and 1 base respectively, with 14 bases between them. Germline V gene data show CDR1 as SQVTM and CDR2 as ANQGSEA. CDR3 region: CSTGEGVNYGYTF. The CDR3 bases are TGCAGCACCGGGGAGGGGGTTAACTATGGCTACACCTTC. Complete variable domain (other parts from reference TRBV29-1 and TRBJ1-2): SAVISQKPSRDICQRGTSLTIQCQVDSQVTMMFWYRQQPGQSLTLIATANQGSEATYESGFVIDKFPISRPNLTFSTLTVSNMSPEDSSIYLCSTGEGVNYGYTFGSGTRLTVV.

V is TRBV5-1 and J is TRBJ2-7, with D possibly TRBD1 on 5 matching bases. Trimming took 4 bases from V and 8 from J, leaving 13 bases between them. The CDR3 is made up of 12 amino acids. Looked up from germline, CDR1 is SGHRS and CDR2 is YFSETQ. DNA of the CDR3: TGCGCCAGCAGCATAGACAGAGCCAAGCAGTACTTC. This codes for CASSIDRAKQYF. The whole variable domain, remainder taken from reference TRBV5-1 and TRBJ2-7, is KAGVTQTPRYLIKTRGQQVTLSCSPISGHRSVSWYQQTPGQGLQFLFEYFSETQRNKGNFPGRFSGRQFSNSRSEMNVSTLELGDSALYLCASSIDRAKQYFGPGTRLTVT.

This chain uses TRBV18 with TRBJ2-1, with 9 nucleotides matching TRBD1. This CDR3 spans 13 amino acids. Germline loops: CDR1 KGHSH, CDR2 LQKENI. J was trimmed by 4 bases and V by 6 bases; bases with no gene match: 1. The CDR3 loop reads CASSGQGYNEQFF. The CDR3 DNA reads as TGTGCCAGCTCGGGACAGGGATACAATGAGCAGTTCTTC.

The chain couples TRBV15 to TRBJ2-1, with D hard to call. CDR3 length: 13 residues. V lost 2 bases, J lost 7 bases, and 9 bases lay in between. CDR1 and CDR2 from the germline V gene are LNHNV and YYDKDF (reference sequence). The CDR3, as DNA: TGTGCCACCAGCAGACCCTCTCGGAATGAGCAGTTCTTC. Translating it yields CATSRPSRNEQFF.

The CDR3 loop is CAISDARTSGTYEQYF. The CDR3 DNA reads TGTGCCATCAGTGATGCGCGGACTAGCGGGACCTACGAGCAGTACTTC. The V and J genes are TRBV10-3 and TRBJ2-7; 12 bases map to TRBD2. Looked up from germline, CDR1 is ENHRY and CDR2 is SYGVKD. The CDR3 contains 16 residues. Trimming cost V 3 bases and J 2 bases; bases outside gene matches: 5.

The V and J genes are TRBV12-3 or TRBV12-4 and TRBJ2-1; TRBD2 matches 7 bases. The CDR3 contains 13 residues. The V segment lost 6 bases and the J segment 2 bases; nucleotides outside the gene matches: 1. For the CDR3, the DNA is TGTGCCAGCAGGGGGACTACCTACAATGAGCAGTTCTTC. It codes for CASRGTTYNEQFF.

This clone was counted only a few times. J is TRBJ1-4 and V is TRBV7-2, with D perhaps matching TRBD1 (6 bases). Trimming left V 5 bases short and J 3 bases short, with 10 bases between. The CDR3 contains 14 residues. The germline V gene has CDR1 SGHTA and CDR2 FQGNSA. CDR3 loop: CASSQGHANEKLFF. CDR3 bases: TGTGCCAGCAGCCAGGGACACGCTAATGAAAAACTGTTTTTT.

This clone was recorded a few times. The V call is TRBV2, the J call TRBJ1-5; 8 bases fit TRBD1. Germline-derived CDR1 and CDR2 are SNHLY and FYNNEI. The CDR3 sequence is 14 residues long. Germline trimming cut 6 bases from V and 7 bases from J; bases unmatched to any gene: 8. The CDR3 nucleotides are TGTGCCAGCAGCCTTCAGGGGGCAGAGCAGCCCCAGCATTTT. Amino acid sequence: CASSLQGAEQPQHF.

The gene calls are TRBV10-1 and TRBJ2-1; D gene unclear. V gave up 3 bases and J gave up 7 bases, with 10 bases separating them. CDR1 and CDR2 from the germline V gene are WNHNN and SYGVQD (reference sequence). This CDR3 is 13 amino acids long. CDR3 sequence reads: CASSDYAKNEQFF. DNA for the CDR3: TGCGCCAGCAGTGACTACGCTAAGAATGAGCAGTTCTTC.

The chain has TRBV12-5 and TRBJ2-7; a possible D gene is TRBD2 (5 bases). CDR1 LGHNT and CDR2 FRNRAP come from the germline V gene. Trimming left V 1 base short and J 5 bases short, with 9 bases between. This CDR3 spans 13 amino acids. CDR3 region: CASGLAGLNEQYF. The CDR3 bases are TGTGCTAGTGGTTTGGCCGGACTCAACGAGCAGTACTTC.

This clone has just a few counts. The rearrangement joins TRBV30 to TRBJ2-1; 7 bases are shared with TRBD1. Germline CDR1 reads GTSNPN; CDR2 reads SVGIG (reference sequence). V gave up 1 base and J gave up 0 bases; unmatched junction bases: 6. The CDR3 runs to 16 residues. The CDR3 protein is CAWSGFRGSSYNEQFF. The CDR3 coding sequence is TGTGCCTGGAGTGGGTTCAGGGGGAGCTCCTACAATGAGCAGTTCTTC.

This clone was observed a few times. This rearrangement joins TRBV18 to TRBJ2-7, with TRBD2 identical over 8 bases. CDR1 and CDR2 (germline): KGHSH, LQKENI. This CDR3 has 14 residues. The junction had 3 bases not matched to a gene; V was cut back by 4 bases and J by 1 base. The CDR3 loop reads CASSRREESYEQYF. CDR3 nucleotide sequence: TGTGCCAGCTCACGGCGGGAGGAATCCTACGAGCAGTACTTC.

This rearrangement joins TRBV4-3 to TRBJ1-4; 9 nucleotides match TRBD1. The trim removed 3 bases at V and 2 bases at J, leaving 13 bases unmatched. CDR3 size: 19 residues. Looked up from germline, CDR1 is LGHNA and CDR2 is YSLEER. The CDR3 spells CASSQGTGSWVGTNEKLFF. In nucleotides, the CDR3 is TGCGCCAGCAGCCAGGGGACAGGGTCGTGGGTTGGTACTAATGAAAAACTGTTTTTT.

The gene calls are TRBV18 and TRBJ1-5; unclear D gene. Germline assignment: CDR1 KGHSH and CDR2 LQKENI. This CDR3 contains 14 residues. V gave up 3 bases and J gave up 6 bases, with 12 bases separating them. CDR3: CASSPSNGVQPQHF. The DNA for the CDR3 is TGTGCCAGCTCACCCAGCAACGGAGTTCAGCCCCAGCATTTT. Together with reference TRBV18 and TRBJ1-5, the CDR3 gives the full variable domain: NAGVMQNPRHLVRRRGQEARLRCSPMKGHSHVYWYRQLPEEGLKFMVYLQKENIIDESGMPKERFSAEFPKEGPSILRIQQVVRGDSAAYFCASSPSNGVQPQHFGDGTRLSIL.

This clone was found once. The chain's CDR3 is CASSPRPEGTDTQYF. The CDR3 coding sequence is TGTGCCAGCAGCCCCCGCCCGGAGGGCACAGATACGCAGTATTTT. V gene TRBV9 combines with J gene TRBJ2-3, with a possible D match to TRBD2 (5 bases). Germline loops: CDR1 SGDLS, CDR2 YYNGEE. Trimming removed 4 bases at V and 1 base at J, with 13 bases between. The CDR3 runs 15 residues.

The chain employs TRBV29-1 and TRBJ2-3, with a tentative D call TRBD1 (6 bases). The V end was cut by 1 base, the J end by 6 bases, with 17 bases between. The CDR3 length is 15 residues. Germline CDR1 SQVTM, CDR2 ANQGSEA. CDR3 region: CSVEGGLRAIDTQYF. CDR3 DNA: TGCAGCGTTGAAGGGGGGCTCCGGGCAATTGATACGCAGTATTTT.

The gene calls are TRBV19 and TRBJ1-4; TRBD1 might be the D (5 bases). The length of the CDR3 is 13 residues. V gave up 6 bases and J gave up 3 bases, with 8 bases separating them. Germline V lookup: CDR1 LNHDA, CDR2 SQIVND (reference sequence). CDR3 region: CASSRGANEKLFF. The DNA of the CDR3 is TGTGCCAGTAGCCGGGGGGCTAATGAAAAACTGTTTTTT.

Concerning this clone itself: Other DNA variants within this sample encode the same CDR3. The chain employs TRBV9 and TRBJ2-5, with 7 positions matching TRBD2. Germline V lookup: CDR1 SGDLS, CDR2 YYNGEE. V lost 0 bases, J lost 5 bases, and 4 bases stayed unmatched. CDR3 length: 14 amino acids. The DNA of the CDR3 is TGTGCCAGCAGCGTAGTGGGGGAGGGGGAGACCCAGTACTTC. The encoded protein is CASSVVGEGETQYF.

DNA for the CDR3: TGTGCCAGCAGCCCACAGGGGATCTCTGGAAACACCATATATTTT. This translates into CASSPQGISGNTIYF. The chain combines TRBV6-2 or TRBV6-3 with TRBJ1-3, with TRBD1 matching 7 bases. Unmatched junction bases numbered 5, after V lost 6 bases and J lost 0 bases. Germline V gene lookup returns CDR1 MNHEY and CDR2 SVGEGT. The CDR3 contains 15 residues.

The CDR3 loop is CASSTSAGAEAFF. CDR3 nucleotides: TGTGCCAGCAGCACCTCTGCAGGGGCTGAAGCTTTCTTT. The rearrangement joins TRBV14 to TRBJ1-1; weak D call: TRBD1 (6 bases). The ends were cut back, 5 bases at V and 6 bases at J, with 13 bases in the middle. In germline, CDR1 is SGHDN, CDR2 FVKESK. The CDR3 is 13 residues long.

The rearrangement links TRBV19 to TRBJ2-3; D ambiguous. Germline CDR1 reads LNHDA; CDR2 reads SQIVND (reference sequence). CDR3 length: 11 residues. V lost 1 base to trimming and J lost 9 bases, with 5 bases between them. The DNA of the CDR3 is TGTGCCAGTAGTATAGCGCGGACGCAGTATTTT. This gives the protein CASSIARTQYF.

The CDR3 DNA sequence: TGTGCCAGCAGCCCCCCATGGGGACACACAGATACGCAGTATTTT. Protein: CASSPPWGHTDTQYF. This chain joins TRBV7-9 and TRBJ2-3; tentatively, D is TRBD1 (6 bases). V lost 5 bases to trimming and J lost 2 bases, with 14 bases between them. The CDR3 is 15 amino acids. The germline gives CDR1 SEHNR, CDR2 FQNEAQ (reference sequence).

This CDR3 reads CASLSWVYQETQYF. In DNA form, the CDR3 reads TGTGCCAGCCTTAGCTGGGTGTACCAAGAGACCCAGTACTTC. The V and J genes are TRBV2 and TRBJ2-5; D remains ambiguous. V lost 8 bases, J lost 0 bases, and 13 bases lay in between. Germline V gives CDR1 SNHLY, CDR2 FYNNEI. This CDR3 has 14 amino acids. The full variable domain, with the rest looked up from reference TRBV2 and TRBJ2-5, is EPEVTQTPSHQVTQMGQEVILRCVPISNHLYFYWYRQILGQKVEFLVSFYNNEISEKSEIFDDQFSVERPDGSNFTLKIRSTKLEDSAMYFCASLSWVYQETQYFGPGTRLLVL.

CDR3 residues: CASSLGGPINYGYTF. CDR3 bases: TGTGCCAGCAGTCTCGGAGGGCCCATTAACTATGGCTACACCTTC. This rearrangement joins TRBV6-2 or TRBV6-3 to TRBJ1-2; D gene unclear. Germline CDR1 MNHEY, CDR2 SVGEGT. The CDR3 has 15 residues. Trimming shortened V by 5 bases and J by 1 base, and 14 bases separated the two germline ends.

This chain joins TRBV6-6 and TRBJ1-2; D is unresolved. Trimming took off 6 bases at V and 6 bases at J, with 14 bases between the two ends. This CDR3 comprises 13 residues. CDR1 is MNHNY, CDR2 SVGAGI, per germline (reference sequence). The CDR3 DNA follows: TGTGCCAGCAGCGATGCCCCGGTAGATGGCTACACCTTC. Protein: CASSDAPVDGYTF.

DNA of the CDR3: TGTGCCAGCAGCCAAGCCTCTGGGGGGGGCACTGAAGCTTTCTTT. This gives the protein CASSQASGGGTEAFF. V usage is TRBV3-1 (or the pseudogene TRBV3-2) and J usage is TRBJ1-1, with D possibly being TRBD1 (5 bases). The CDR3 contains 15 residues. The V and J ends lost 1 base and 4 bases respectively, with 13 bases between them. The germline CDR1 and CDR2 sequences are LGHDT and YNNKEL (reference sequence).

V usage is TRBV3-1 (or the pseudogene TRBV3-2) and J usage is TRBJ2-2, with D unclear. The CDR3 runs 15 residues. V was cut by 4 bases and J by 2 bases, with 11 bases left in between. CDR1 is LGHDT, CDR2 YNNKEL, per germline (reference sequence). The CDR3 region is CASSLFPVNTGELFF. In DNA form, the CDR3 reads TGTGCCAGCAGCCTATTCCCAGTAAACACCGGGGAGCTGTTTTTT.